The 32 T cell receptor beta chains below come from one sample, sequenced in a study of OX40 agonist ivuxolimab in advanced cancers. Using immunoSEQ multiplex PCR, the repertoire was profiled, and TCRdb retains in-frame clones only, with some absent. Among some 77,000 clones listed, 88% were seen once. The material was CD4+ or CD8+ T cells sorted from blood, obtained in a trial of the OX40 agonist ivuxolimab. Every receptor here comes from an adult with an advanced solid tumor such as melanoma, head and neck, liver or kidney cancer.

This chain joins TRBV7-2 and TRBJ2-3; maybe TRBD1 (6 bases). The CDR3 runs 15 residues. Germline V gene lookup returns CDR1 SGHTA and CDR2 FQGNSA. V shed 4 bases and J shed 0 bases, with 11 bases lying between them. The CDR3 here is CASSSRTASTDTQYF. CDR3 nucleotide sequence: TGTGCCAGCAGCTCGCGGACAGCGAGCACAGATACGCAGTATTTT.

V and J are TRBV7-9 and TRBJ2-3; 12 bases agree with TRBD2. With 5 bases clipped from V and 1 base from J, the junction kept 7 bases outside the gene matches. The CDR3 totals 17 residues. CDR1 and CDR2 from the germline V gene are SEHNR and FQNEAQ (reference sequence). The CDR3 DNA reads as TGTGCCAGCAGCCCCCGGACTAGCGGGGTGCGCACAGATACGCAGTATTTT. Protein product: CASSPRTSGVRTDTQYF.

The rearrangement uses TRBV5-4 and TRBJ2-7; 10 positions agree with TRBD1. Germline V gene lookup returns CDR1 SGHNT and CDR2 YYREEE (reference sequence). This CDR3 spans 16 amino acids. Trimming removed 4 bases from V and 6 bases from J; junction bases left unmatched: 13. Here the CDR3 DNA reads TGTGCCAGCAGCACCGGGGGCGGGACAGGGGCTCTCGAGCAGTACTTC. This codes for CASSTGGGTGALEQYF. Full variable domain (rest looked up from reference TRBV5-4 and TRBJ2-7): ETGVTQSPTHLIKTRGQQVTLRCSSQSGHNTVSWYQQALGQGPQFIFQYYREEENGRGNFPPRFSGLQFPNYSSELNVNALELDDSALYLCASSTGGGTGALEQYFGPGTRLTVT.

V gene TRBV9 combines with J gene TRBJ2-1; 8 bases agree with TRBD1. V lost 0 bases and J lost 4; bases outside the gene matches: 3. This CDR3 region has 15 residues. CDR1 and CDR2 from the germline V gene are SGDLS and YYNGEE. The CDR3: CASSVAGGPYNEQFF. CDR3 nucleotide sequence: TGTGCCAGCAGCGTAGCAGGGGGCCCTTACAATGAGCAGTTCTTC. The entire variable domain, with the rest obtained from reference TRBV9 and TRBJ2-1, is as follows: DSGVTQTPKHLITATGQRVTLRCSPRSGDLSVYWYQQSLDQGLQFLIQYYNGEERAKGNILERFSAQQFPDLHSELNLSSLELGDSALYFCASSVAGGPYNEQFFGPGTRLTVL.

This chain joins TRBV29-1 and TRBJ2-1; no clear D. V dropped 3 bases and J dropped 10 bases, with 13 bases sitting between them. CDR1 and CDR2 from the germline V gene are SQVTM and ANQGSEA. CDR3 length: 12 amino acids. The CDR3 reads CSVDRASREQFF. As DNA, the CDR3 is TGCAGCGTTGACCGAGCCTCCAGGGAGCAGTTCTTC.

This chain links TRBV27 with TRBJ1-5; D unresolved. Germline CDR1 MNHEY, CDR2 SMNVEV (reference sequence). This CDR3 has 14 amino acids. The V gene lost 6 bases and the J gene lost 2 bases, with 11 bases spanning the gap. The CDR3 nucleotides read TGTGCCAGCAGCCTGGGGTTCGGCAATCAGCCCCAGCATTTT. Translated, it gives CASSLGFGNQPQHF.

The V call is TRBV7-2, the J call TRBJ2-1, with D possibly being TRBD2 (5 bases). The germline CDR1 and CDR2 sequences are SGHTA and FQGNSA. V lost 0 bases and J 0 bases, leaving 6 bases between the germline ends. The CDR3 length is 15 residues. For the CDR3, the DNA is TGTGCCAGCAGCTTAGCGGCGGGCTCCTACAATGAGCAGTTCTTC. This translates into CASSLAAGSYNEQFF. Complete variable domain (other parts from reference TRBV7-2 and TRBJ2-1): GAGVSQSPSNKVTEKGKDVELRCDPISGHTALYWYRQSLGQGLEFLIYFQGNSAPDKSGLPSDRFSAERTGGSVSTLTIQRTQQEDSAVYLCASSLAAGSYNEQFFGPGTRLTVL.

J is TRBJ2-5 and V is TRBV7-9, with D tentatively TRBD1 (6 bases). Germline CDR1 SEHNR, CDR2 FQNEAQ (reference sequence). Trimming stripped 8 bases from V and 7 bases from J, with 17 bases between. CDR3 length equals 13 residues. Here the CDR3 DNA reads TGTGCCAGCGGGGCAGGGGAAGGTGTGACCCAGTACTTC. Its translation: CASGAGEGVTQYF.

The V and J genes are TRBV28 and TRBJ1-1; D is uncertain. V lost 5 bases, J lost 2 bases, and 12 bases lay in between. Germline V CDR1 and CDR2: MDHEN, SYDVKM. The CDR3 sequence is 14 residues long. The CDR3 sequence is CASSTIRFNTEAFF. CDR3 nucleotides: TGTGCCAGCAGTACGATCCGTTTCAACACTGAAGCTTTCTTT.

J is TRBJ2-5 and V is TRBV18; possible D gene TRBD1, 5 bases. CDR3 size: 14 residues. The germline V gene has CDR1 KGHSH and CDR2 LQKENI. Trimming cost V 4 bases and J 5 bases, with 14 bases left between them. DNA of the CDR3: TGTGCCAGCTCACTACGCTTAGGGGTGGAGACCCAGTACTTC. It is translated as CASSLRLGVETQYF.

This clone occurred once. The gene calls are TRBV27 and TRBJ2-7; possible D gene TRBD1, 6 bases. Germline V gene data show CDR1 as MNHEY and CDR2 as SMNVEV (reference sequence). CDR3 length: 14 residues. Between the trimmed V and J ends, which lost 3 bases and 0 bases, there was a span of 9 bases. The CDR3 protein is CASSFKDSSYEQYF. The DNA for the CDR3 is TGTGCCAGCAGTTTTAAGGACAGCTCCTACGAGCAGTACTTC.

The table lists this clone with a count of one. The rearrangement links TRBV4-2 to TRBJ2-5; 8 bases line up with TRBD2. Germline CDR1 reads LGHNA; CDR2 reads YNFKEQ. J lost 2 bases, V lost 4 bases, and 9 bases had no gene match. CDR3 length equals 16 residues. CDR3 residues: CASSLRSGGLQETQYF. The DNA of the CDR3 is TGTGCCAGCAGCCTCAGGAGCGGGGGACTACAAGAGACCCAGTACTTC.

The chain carries TRBV7-9 and TRBJ2-2; 7 bases are shared with TRBD1. V lost 2 bases, J lost 2 bases, and 5 bases stayed unmatched. This CDR3 spans 16 amino acids. Germline V gene data show CDR1 as SEHNR and CDR2 as FQNEAQ (reference sequence). As DNA, the CDR3 is TGTGCCAGCAGCTTAATTCGACAGGGAAACACCGGGGAGCTGTTTTTT. Protein sequence: CASSLIRQGNTGELFF. Together with reference TRBV7-9 and TRBJ2-2, the CDR3 gives the full variable domain: DTGVSQNPRHKITKRGQNVTFRCDPISEHNRLYWYRQTLGQGPEFLTYFQNEAQLEKSRLLSDRFSAERPKGSFSTLEIQRTEQGDSAMYLCASSLIRQGNTGELFFGEGSRLTVL.

The chain carries TRBV9 and TRBJ2-2; a weak D match, TRBD2 (6 bases). The CDR3 is 15 amino acids. Germline V gene data show CDR1 as SGDLS and CDR2 as YYNGEE. Trimming took 4 bases from V and 2 from J, leaving 12 bases between them. CDR3 residues: CASSYSSANTGELFF. The DNA of the CDR3 is TGTGCCAGCAGCTATTCTAGCGCCAACACCGGGGAGCTGTTTTTT. The full variable domain, rest sourced from reference TRBV9 and TRBJ2-2, is DSGVTQTPKHLITATGQRVTLRCSPRSGDLSVYWYQQSLDQGLQFLIQYYNGEERAKGNILERFSAQQFPDLHSELNLSSLELGDSALYFCASSYSSANTGELFFGEGSRLTVL.

V usage is TRBV9 and J usage is TRBJ2-1; the D gene is possibly TRBD1 (5 bases). Trimming left V 4 bases short and J 11 bases short, with 19 bases between. CDR3 length equals 14 residues. Germline CDR1 reads SGDLS; CDR2 reads YYNGEE. CDR3 nucleotide sequence: TGTGCCAGCAGCACTTCTCCGCAGGGCTACAAGCAGTTCTTC. Its translation: CASSTSPQGYKQFF.

This chain connects TRBV27 to TRBJ2-6; 11 bases match TRBD1. This CDR3 is built from 18 residues. V trimming: 5 bases; J trimming: 0 bases; junction bases outside the gene matches: 6. The germline V gene encodes CDR1 MNHEY and CDR2 SMNVEV (reference sequence). In DNA, the CDR3 is TGTGCCAGCAGTAAGGACAGGGGGCATTCCTCTGGGGCCAACGTCCTGACTTTC. As protein: CASSKDRGHSSGANVLTF.

This clone was found a few times. In nucleotides, the CDR3 is TGTGCCAGCAGCGCGGACCCGAACACCGGGGAGCTGTTTTTT. Translation gives CASSADPNTGELFF. V usage is TRBV6-1 and J usage is TRBJ2-2; no clear D gene. This CDR3 spans 14 amino acids. V lost 6 bases and J 0 bases, leaving 8 bases between the germline ends. Germline-derived CDR1 and CDR2 are MNHNS and SASEGT.

CDR3 loop: CASSHLQGSCNSDEQFF. For the CDR3, the DNA is TGCGCCAGCAGTCATTTACAGGGAAGTTGCAATTCCGATGAGCAGTTCTTC. This chain joins TRBV23-1 and TRBJ2-1; a weak D match, TRBD1 (6 bases). TRBV23-1 is given ORF status, its function remaining uncertain. The CDR3 has 17 amino acids. V shed 3 bases and J shed 8 bases, with 23 bases lying between them.

This clone is a singleton in its sample. This sequence joins TRBV5-1 and TRBJ2-1, with 9 bases lining up with TRBD2. Germline CDR1 SGHRS, CDR2 YFSETQ. CDR3 length: 19 amino acids. V gave up 0 bases and J gave up 0 bases; unmatched junction bases: 10. This CDR3 reads CASSLAGGGVPDSYNEQFF. The CDR3 DNA follows: TGCGCCAGCAGCTTGGCGGGCGGGGGGGTACCTGACTCCTACAATGAGCAGTTCTTC.

The chain carries TRBV11-3 and TRBJ2-7; TRBD2 aligns across 12 bases. This CDR3 has 15 amino acids. The ends lost 5 bases at V and 3 bases at J; junction bases unmatched: 5. Germline assignment: CDR1 SGHNT and CDR2 YENEEA. CDR3 sequence reads: CASSPKGLAGYEQYF. CDR3 DNA: TGTGCCAGCAGCCCTAAGGGACTAGCGGGCTACGAGCAGTACTTC.

This clone was seen just once. The chain has TRBV30 and TRBJ1-3, with TRBD1 matching 8 bases. In germline, CDR1 is GTSNPN, CDR2 SVGIG (reference sequence). With 5 bases clipped from V and 0 bases from J, the junction kept 3 bases outside the gene matches. CDR3 length: 14 residues. The DNA for the CDR3 is TGTGCCTGGGGACAGGGTTTCTCTGGAAACACCATATATTTT. This gives the protein CAWGQGFSGNTIYF. The whole variable domain, filled in from reference TRBV30 and TRBJ1-3, reads SQTIHQWPATLVQPVGSPLSLECTVEGTSNPNLYWYRQAAGRGLQLLFYSVGIGQISSEVPQNLSASRPQDRQFILSSKKLLLSDSGFYLCAWGQGFSGNTIYFGEGSWLTVV.

The chain uses TRBV2 and TRBJ1-2; D is undetermined. The length of the CDR3 is 13 residues. Looked up from germline, CDR1 is SNHLY and CDR2 is FYNNEI. Trimming left V 3 bases short and J 4 bases short, with 9 bases between. The CDR3 DNA reads as TGTGCCAGCAGTGAGGCAGCCGTCTATGGCTACACCTTC. Protein: CASSEAAVYGYTF.

The chain links TRBV7-3 to TRBJ1-1; perhaps TRBD1 as D (5 bases). V was cut by 6 bases and J by 5 bases, with 16 bases left in between. The germline V gene has CDR1 SGHTA and CDR2 FQGTGA. This CDR3 is built from 14 residues. The CDR3, as DNA: TGTGCCAGCAGTCCAATGGGGGGAAGTACTGAAGCTTTCTTT. Encoded protein: CASSPMGGSTEAFF.

The chain couples TRBV5-4 to TRBJ1-1; 10 bases align to TRBD1. The CDR3 is 15 amino acids. V lost 3 bases to trimming and J lost 5 bases; unmatched junction nucleotides: 7. Germline V gene data show CDR1 as SGHNT and CDR2 as YYREEE (reference sequence). The CDR3 bases are TGTGCCAGCAGCTGGGGGACAGGGGCGGGGACTGAAGCTTTCTTT. This codes for CASSWGTGAGTEAFF.

This chain links TRBV9 with TRBJ2-1; D possibly corresponds to TRBD2 (5 bases). Trimming removed 1 base from V and 1 base from J, with 9 bases in between. Germline CDR1 is SGDLS and CDR2 is YYNGEE. This CDR3 is built from 15 residues. CDR3 sequence (DNA): TGTGCCAGCAGCGTATTCAGCGGATCCTACAATGAGCAGTTCTTC. Translating gives CASSVFSGSYNEQFF.

The chain has TRBV10-3 and TRBJ2-3; D ambiguous. The germline V and J ends were trimmed by 7 bases and 0 bases, with 11 bases remaining between them. The germline CDR1 and CDR2 sequences are ENHRY and SYGVKD. The CDR3 runs 14 residues. The CDR3 region is CAITPTLSTDTQYF. DNA of the CDR3: TGTGCCATCACCCCAACCCTTAGCACAGATACGCAGTATTTT.

This clone was seen just once. This chain connects TRBV5-1 to TRBJ1-2, with a weak D call TRBD1 (6 bases). V gave up 4 bases and J gave up 3 bases, with 16 bases separating them. The CDR3 totals 15 residues. CDR1 SGHRS and CDR2 YFSETQ come from the germline V gene. CDR3 protein: CASSLWGGADYGYTF. CDR3 nucleotides: TGCGCCAGCAGCCTCTGGGGGGGCGCGGACTATGGCTACACCTTC. The variable domain in full, completed from reference TRBV5-1 and TRBJ1-2, reads KAGVTQTPRYLIKTRGQQVTLSCSPISGHRSVSWYQQTPGQGLQFLFEYFSETQRNKGNFPGRFSGRQFSNSRSEMNVSTLELGDSALYLCASSLWGGADYGYTFGSGTRLTVV.

This chain connects TRBV7-9 to TRBJ1-1; the D is unclear. Trimming shortened V by 6 bases and J by 0 bases, and 8 bases separated the two germline ends. CDR1 is SEHNR and CDR2 is FQNEAQ in the germline V gene (reference sequence). The CDR3 is 13 amino acids. CDR3 region: CASSPPVNTEAFF. Written as DNA, the CDR3 is TGTGCCAGCAGTCCCCCGGTGAACACTGAAGCTTTCTTT.

The CDR3 coding sequence is TGTGCCTGGAGTGATAAGCTAGCGGCTAGCACAGATACGCAGTATTTT. Its translation is CAWSDKLAASTDTQYF. The chain employs TRBV30 and TRBJ2-3, with TRBD2 matching over 7 bases. The germline V gene encodes CDR1 GTSNPN and CDR2 SVGIG (reference sequence). V lost 1 base to trimming and J lost 0 bases; unmatched junction nucleotides: 7. This CDR3 has 16 amino acids.

This clone was observed a handful of times. The chain joins TRBV2 to TRBJ1-2; D call uncertain. This CDR3 has 11 amino acids. The germline V gene has CDR1 SNHLY and CDR2 FYNNEI. Trimming cost V 11 bases and J 0 bases, with 7 bases left between them. The chain's CDR3 is CASETNYGYTF. CDR3 coding DNA: TGTGCCTCCGAGACTAACTATGGCTACACCTTC.

On this clone itself: No DNA is shown, since the ends of the CDR3 on it are uncertain; the CDR3 is the one TCRdb lists. The V call is TRBV9, the J call TRBJ2-1; the DNA was not compared with TRBD1, the D call given in the table. Germline CDR1 and CDR2: SGDLS and YYNGEE. The CDR3 has 13 residues if both end residues are counted. CDR3 protein: CASSVGDGTVGFF.

The chain joins TRBV2 to TRBJ1-5; D gene ambiguous. Germline loops: CDR1 SNHLY, CDR2 FYNNEI. With 9 bases removed from V and 4 bases from J, the gap between germline ends came to 13 bases. CDR3 length: 13 amino acids. CDR3 coding DNA: TGTGCCAGTGGAGGGATGGTAAATCAGCCCCAGCATTTT. Translating gives CASGGMVNQPQHF.